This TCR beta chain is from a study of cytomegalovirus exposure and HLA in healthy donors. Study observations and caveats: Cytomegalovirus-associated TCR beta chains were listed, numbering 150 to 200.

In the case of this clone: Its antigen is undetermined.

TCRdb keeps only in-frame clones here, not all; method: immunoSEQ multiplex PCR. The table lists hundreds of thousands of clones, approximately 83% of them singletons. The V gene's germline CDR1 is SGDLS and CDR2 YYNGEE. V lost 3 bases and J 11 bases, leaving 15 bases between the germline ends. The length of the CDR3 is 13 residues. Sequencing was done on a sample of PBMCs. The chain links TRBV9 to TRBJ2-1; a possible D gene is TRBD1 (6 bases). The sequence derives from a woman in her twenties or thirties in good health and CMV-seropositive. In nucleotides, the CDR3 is TGTGCCAGCAGCGGCAACAACAGGGACCAGCAGTTCTTC. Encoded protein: CASSGNNRDQQFF. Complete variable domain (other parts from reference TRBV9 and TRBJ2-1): DSGVTQTPKHLITATGQRVTLRCSPRSGDLSVYWYQQSLDQGLQFLIQYYNGEERAKGNILERFSAQQFPDLHSELNLSSLELGDSALYFCASSGNNRDQQFFGPGTRLTVL.